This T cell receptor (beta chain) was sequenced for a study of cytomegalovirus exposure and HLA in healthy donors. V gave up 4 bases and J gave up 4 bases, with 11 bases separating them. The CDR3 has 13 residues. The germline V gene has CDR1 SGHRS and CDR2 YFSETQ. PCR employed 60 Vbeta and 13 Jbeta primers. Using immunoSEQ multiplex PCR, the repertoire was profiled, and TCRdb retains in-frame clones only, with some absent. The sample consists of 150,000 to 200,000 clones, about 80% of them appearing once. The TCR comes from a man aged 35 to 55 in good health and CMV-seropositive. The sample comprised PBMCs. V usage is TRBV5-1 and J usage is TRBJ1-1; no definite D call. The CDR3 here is CASSAAVTTEAFF. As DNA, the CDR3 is TGCGCCAGCAGCGCTGCGGTTACCACTGAAGCTTTCTTT.